The 3 T cell receptor beta chains reported below all come from one sample, sequenced in a study of read filtering for tumor transcriptome and immune sequencing. The library was built from approximately 400 ng RNA with molecular barcoded adaptors for alpha/delta and beta/gamma chains. TCRdb independently ran MiXCR on the reads; one entry per CDR3 protein. The profile shows more than 70,000 distinct CDR3 sequences, 20% to 25% of them singletons. The sequencing sample was made of a population of CD138-negative cells sorted from bone marrow. These receptors originate from a donor at least 40 years old with multiple myeloma.

This clonotype was picked up a small number of times. The chain recombines TRBV24-1 with TRBJ1-2, with 9 bases that match TRBD1. The CDR3 sequence is 15 residues long. V dropped 3 bases and J dropped 0; count of bases not matched to a gene: 1. Germline CDR1 is KGHDR and CDR2 is SFDVKD. This CDR3 reads CATSDDRGTNYGYTF. The CDR3 nucleotides are TGTGCCACCAGTGATGACAGGGGGACTAACTATGGCTACACCTTC.

The V call is TRBV2, the J call TRBJ2-5; D might be TRBD1 or TRBD2, each matching 5 bases. In germline, CDR1 is SNHLY, CDR2 FYNNEI. There are 14 residues in the CDR3. Trimming took 2 bases from V and 4 from J, leaving 11 bases between them. Here the CDR3 reads CASSETPGRETQYF. CDR3 in DNA: TGTGCCAGCAGTGAAACCCCAGGGAGAGAGACCCAGTACTTC.

This clonotype was counted between two and nine times. This sequence joins TRBV6-6 and TRBJ1-5, with D hard to call. The CDR3 is 15 amino acids. V was trimmed by 0 bases and J by 2 bases, leaving 8 bases between them. CDR1 and CDR2 from the germline V gene are MNHNY and SVGAGI (reference sequence). This CDR3 reads CASSYSLTGNQPQHF. The CDR3 coding sequence is TGTGCCAGCAGTTACTCCCTGACGGGCAATCAGCCCCAGCATTTT.